The 18 T cell receptor beta chains below all came from one sample that was sequenced in a study of cytomegalovirus exposure and HLA in healthy donors. The PCR ran on 60 Vbeta and 13 Jbeta primers. Repertoires were generated with immunoSEQ multiplex PCR, while TCRdb's copy carries only in-frame clones and drops some. The sample yields some 140,000 clones, less than 80% seen once. Input material: PBMCs. The receptors stem from a female donor in good health and CMV-seropositive.

This clone was found a few times. The CDR3 sequence is CASSVDRDANTIYF. The CDR3 region has the DNA TGTGCCAGCAGCGTAGACAGGGACGCAAACACCATATATTTT. The gene calls are TRBV9 and TRBJ1-3, with TRBD1 as a possible D gene (6 bases). Per germline, CDR1 SGDLS and CDR2 YYNGEE. Between the trimmed V and J ends, which lost 0 bases and 6 bases, there was a span of 10 bases. The CDR3 totals 14 residues.

The J gene is TRBJ2-7, the V gene TRBV19; possible D gene TRBD2, 7 bases. Trimming pared 5 bases from V and 1 base from J, leaving 18 bases between. The CDR3 covers 16 residues. Per the germline V gene, CDR1 is LNHDA and CDR2 is SQIVND (reference sequence). DNA of the CDR3: TGTGCCAGTAGTGTCTCCGGGCGGGGGCCTTCCTACGAGCAGTACTTC. Translating it yields CASSVSGRGPSYEQYF.

The V call is TRBV11-2, the J call TRBJ1-4, with D hard to call. Trimming pared 1 base from V and 7 bases from J, leaving 10 bases between. CDR3 length equals 14 residues. The germline V gene has CDR1 SGHAT and CDR2 FQNNGV. The CDR3 reads CASSLGGGFEKLFF. DNA for the CDR3: TGTGCCAGCAGCTTAGGTGGTGGCTTTGAAAAACTGTTTTTT.

The chain couples TRBV6-5 to TRBJ1-2, with 7 bases that match TRBD1. V was clipped by 5 bases and J by 4 bases; unmatched bases: 7. The V gene's germline CDR1 is MNHEY and CDR2 SVGAGI. The CDR3 is 14 amino acids. The CDR3 sequence is CASSPQTGPYGYTF. CDR3 nucleotide sequence: TGTGCCAGCAGTCCCCAGACAGGGCCCTATGGCTACACCTTC.

This chain joins TRBV2 and TRBJ2-7; 8 bases line up with TRBD2. The V gene's germline CDR1 is SNHLY and CDR2 FYNNEI. Trimming at V came to 6 bases and at J to 0 bases, leaving 4 bases not matched to a gene. This CDR3 comprises 14 residues. CDR3 loop: CASRTGTSSYEQYF. CDR3 coding DNA: TGTGCCAGCAGGACCGGGACTAGCTCCTACGAGCAGTACTTC.

The chain joins TRBV7-3 to TRBJ2-7; 7 nucleotides match TRBD1. Germline V gives CDR1 SGHTA, CDR2 FQGTGA. The CDR3 is 16 amino acids. Trimming removed 0 bases from V and 5 bases from J; junction bases left unmatched: 10. The CDR3 sequence is CASSLTWGTAPDEQYF. The CDR3 nucleotides read TGTGCCAGCAGCTTAACATGGGGGACAGCGCCTGACGAGCAGTACTTC.

The chain is built from TRBV11-2 and TRBJ2-1, with D perhaps TRBD2 (6 bases). CDR1 is SGHAT, CDR2 FQNNGV, per germline. V dropped 4 bases and J dropped 4 bases, with 11 bases sitting between them. The CDR3 covers 14 residues. CDR3 sequence reads: CASSSLEGYNEQFF. CDR3 in DNA: TGTGCCAGCAGCTCCCTGGAGGGTTACAATGAGCAGTTCTTC. The full variable domain, its missing parts supplied by reference TRBV11-2 and TRBJ2-1, is EAGVAQSPRYKIIEKRQSVAFWCNPISGHATLYWYQQILGQGPKLLIQFQNNGVVDDSQLPKDRFSAERLKGVDSTLKIQPAKLEDSAVYLCASSSLEGYNEQFFGPGTRLTVL.

In this sample, this clone turned up a few times. The V and J genes are TRBV19 and TRBJ2-2; 8 positions match TRBD2. Trimming removed 6 bases from V and 7 bases from J; junction bases left unmatched: 13. This CDR3 has 16 amino acids. The V gene's germline CDR1 is LNHDA and CDR2 SQIVND (reference sequence). The CDR3 here is CASRGSGTRGGGELFF. DNA for the CDR3: TGTGCCAGTAGAGGTAGCGGGACCCGGGGAGGCGGGGAGCTGTTTTTT.

The CDR3 DNA reads TGTGCCAGCAGGAGTAGCGGGAGGGTTGGGGAGACCCAGTACTTC. Its protein product is CASRSSGRVGETQYF. The J gene is TRBJ2-5, the V gene TRBV11-2; TRBD2 matches at 11 bases. The V gene end was trimmed by 6 bases and the J gene end by 5 bases; junction bases not matched to a gene: 8. CDR1 is SGHAT and CDR2 is FQNNGV in the germline V gene. The CDR3 is made up of 15 amino acids.

This clone was counted ten times or more. The CDR3 reads CACKTGGIEKLFF. For the CDR3, the DNA is TGTGCCTGTAAGACAGGGGGGATTGAAAAACTGTTTTTT. The chain carries TRBV30 and TRBJ1-4; 9 bases map to TRBD1. After removal of 6 bases from V and 7 bases from J, the junction contained 6 bases not matched to a gene. The germline V gene has CDR1 GTSNPN and CDR2 SVGIG (reference sequence). The CDR3 is made up of 13 amino acids.

The V and J genes are TRBV19 and TRBJ1-1; 9 bases agree with TRBD1. After removal of 3 bases from V and 6 bases from J, the junction contained 11 bases not matched to a gene. Germline V lookup: CDR1 LNHDA, CDR2 SQIVND (reference sequence). There are 16 residues in the CDR3. The CDR3 here is CASSIPRTGATAEAFF. The CDR3 DNA reads as TGTGCCAGTAGTATTCCCCGGACAGGGGCGACAGCTGAAGCTTTCTTT.

This chain links TRBV7-6 with TRBJ1-5, with D unclear. Germline assignment: CDR1 SGHVS and CDR2 FNYEAQ. CDR3 length: 13 amino acids. Trimming cost V 5 bases and J 0 bases, with 5 bases left between them. CDR3: CASSRASNQPQHF. The CDR3 coding sequence is TGTGCCAGCAGCCGAGCTAGCAATCAGCCCCAGCATTTT.

V is TRBV5-1 and J is TRBJ2-1; TRBD1 matches at 8 bases. J gave up 7 bases and V 4 bases, and 13 bases lay outside the gene matches. The CDR3 consists of 16 residues. Germline V lookup: CDR1 SGHRS, CDR2 YFSETQ. This CDR3 reads CASSTTARTGTNEQFF. The CDR3 DNA reads TGCGCCAGCAGCACTACCGCAAGGACAGGGACGAATGAGCAGTTCTTC.

The rearrangement uses TRBV5-1 and TRBJ1-1; 10 positions match TRBD1. The junction had 4 bases not matched to a gene; V was cut back by 4 bases and J by 1 base. Germline values: CDR1 SGHRS, CDR2 YFSETQ. This CDR3 has 15 amino acids. CDR3 bases: TGCGCCAGCAGCCCTCGACAGGGGGCGAACACTGAAGCTTTCTTT. Protein: CASSPRQGANTEAFF.

This clone has only one observation. This rearrangement joins TRBV19 to TRBJ2-6, with D uncertain. Trimming cost V 5 bases and J 0 bases, with 14 bases left between them. CDR3 length equals 17 residues. The germline CDR1 and CDR2 sequences are LNHDA and SQIVND (reference sequence). CDR3 region: CASSRGTSDSGANVLTF. CDR3 DNA: TGTGCCAGTAGTCGCGGTACTTCGGACTCTGGGGCCAACGTCCTGACTTTC. Full variable domain (remainder filled in from reference TRBV19 and TRBJ2-6): DGGITQSPKYLFRKEGQNVTLSCEQNLNHDAMYWYRQDPGQGLRLIYYSQIVNDFQKGDIAEGYSVSREKKESFPLTVTSAQKNPTAFYLCASSRGTSDSGANVLTFGAGSRLTVL.

In this sample, this clone turned up once. This rearrangement joins TRBV19 to TRBJ2-5; D is perhaps TRBD1 (6 bases). The CDR3 runs to 13 residues. V lost 5 bases to trimming and J lost 5 bases, with 12 bases between them. CDR1 LNHDA and CDR2 SQIVND come from the germline V gene (reference sequence). The CDR3 loop reads CASSRDNEETQYF. The CDR3 DNA reads as TGTGCCAGTAGTCGGGACAATGAGGAGACCCAGTACTTC. Using reference TRBV19 and TRBJ2-5 for the parts outside the CDR3, the full variable domain is DGGITQSPKYLFRKEGQNVTLSCEQNLNHDAMYWYRQDPGQGLRLIYYSQIVNDFQKGDIAEGYSVSREKKESFPLTVTSAQKNPTAFYLCASSRDNEETQYFGPGTRLLVL.

J is TRBJ2-7 and V is TRBV6-5; 8 nucleotides align to TRBD1. Germline V CDR1 and CDR2: MNHEY, SVGAGI. The CDR3 runs 15 residues. V lost 5 bases, J lost 5 bases, and 11 bases stayed unmatched. The CDR3 sequence: CASSATGTGAHEQYF. In DNA form, the CDR3 reads TGTGCCAGCAGTGCGACCGGGACAGGAGCTCACGAGCAGTACTTC.

This chain uses TRBV11-3 with TRBJ1-2, with TRBD1 matching 10 bases. Trimming cost V 5 bases and J 5 bases; bases outside gene matches: 2. CDR3 length: 13 amino acids. Germline lookup yields CDR1 SGHNT and CDR2 YENEEA. The CDR3 protein is CASSEGQGYGYTF. DNA of the CDR3: TGTGCCAGCAGCGAGGGACAGGGGTATGGCTACACCTTC.